This T cell receptor (beta chain) stems from a study of blood T cell repertoires in COVID-19. At the level of the study: T cells, B-cell-depleted T cells, or PBMCs provided the cDNA or gDNA that served as material.

The CDR3 is 14 residues long. Germline V gene lookup returns CDR1 SGHRS and CDR2 YFSETQ. V dropped 0 bases and J dropped 1 base, with 5 bases sitting between them. Original data processing: Estimation of nucleated cell counts was performed using reference gene primer amplification. Assay: immunoSEQ multiplex PCR; the TCRdb copy retains only in-frame clones and omits some. D and trimming were read from the DNA, whereas the V and J calls and clone size are those reported in that table. Among 90,000 or so clones listed, 86% were seen once. Sample: peripheral blood. The sequence was obtained from a man older than 75 with active or convalescent COVID-19. This chain connects TRBV5-1 to TRBJ1-5, with D unresolved. The CDR3 DNA reads TGCGCCAGCAGCTTGGGGGAGAGCAATCAGCCCCAGCATTTT. Its protein product is CASSLGESNQPQHF.